This passage covers 27 T cell receptor beta chains from one sample sequenced in a study of tumor-infiltrating lymphocytes in oesophageal squamous cell carcinoma. In TCRdb, the PCR reads were re-called with MiXCR into one record per CDR3 protein. The repertoire holds about 25,000 distinct CDR3 sequences, around 40% seen once, with about 25% in the top ten. The specimen was esophageal tumor tissue. The receptors shown here come from a male donor with esophageal squamous cell carcinoma.

This clonotype was seen a handful of times. Written as DNA, the CDR3 is TGTGCCACCAGCAGAGATAGGCCTAGCTCAGCCTACGAGCAGTACTTC. Residues: CATSRDRPSSAYEQYF. The rearrangement joins TRBV15 to TRBJ2-5; TRBD2 might be the D (5 bases). The closer fit of TRBJ2-7 to the DNA end suggests the J call may be wrong. From germline, CDR1 is LNHNV and CDR2 YYDKDF (reference sequence). There are 16 residues in the CDR3.

This clonotype was picked up a small number of times. This chain's CDR3 is CASSSGSGGRQETQYF. The CDR3 DNA reads TGTGCCAGCAGTTCTGGTAGCGGGGGCCGTCAGGAGACCCAGTACTTC. The V gene is TRBV7-3, the J gene TRBJ2-4, with 9 bases lining up with TRBD2. The J call is in doubt because the DNA end fits TRBJ2-5 better. CDR1 SGHTA and CDR2 FQGTGA come from the germline V gene. CDR3 length: 16 amino acids.

The chain recombines TRBV4-2 with TRBJ2-7, with D possibly being TRBD2 (5 bases). The CDR3 contains 17 residues. V lost 5 bases and J 3 bases, leaving 23 bases between the germline ends. Looked up from germline, CDR1 is LGHNA and CDR2 is YNFKEQ. CDR3 region: CASSSPGSWADYYEQYF. The CDR3 DNA follows: TGTGCCAGCAGCTCTCCCGGGTCTTGGGCAGACTACTACGAGCAGTACTTC.

A word on this clonotype: A much larger clone lies a single base off, so this may be a read error. In DNA form, the CDR3 reads TGCGCCAGCACCACAGGGGCCTATTCCTACGAGCAGTTCTTC. Protein product: CASTTGAYSYEQFF. The rearrangement joins TRBV10-2 to TRBJ2-7; 7 bases align to TRBD1. Judging by the DNA end, TRBJ2-1 fits better; the J call may be wrong. This CDR3 has 14 residues. From germline, CDR1 is WSHSY and CDR2 SAAADI.

This clonotype was counted at least ten times. The gene calls are TRBV6-1 and TRBJ2-2; a weak D match, TRBD1 (6 bases). Germline-derived CDR1 and CDR2 are MNHNS and SASEGT. CDR3 size: 14 residues. V was trimmed by 5 bases and J by 4 bases, leaving 11 bases between them. The CDR3 nucleotides read TGTGCCAGCAGTTATGGGGGCGGCACCGGGGAGCTGTTTTTT. Residues: CASSYGGGTGELFF.

This clonotype occurred a few times. The chain links TRBV7-3 to TRBJ2-6; D remains ambiguous. The germline CDR1 and CDR2 sequences are SGHTA and FQGTGA. Trimming removed 1 base from V and 0 bases from J, with 4 bases in between. CDR3 length equals 15 residues. The CDR3 loop is CASSLMSSGANVLTF. As DNA, the CDR3 is TGTGCCAGCAGCTTAATGTCCTCTGGGGCCAACGTCCTGACTTTC.

This clonotype is large (0.1 to 1%) by share. The chain joins TRBV7-2 to TRBJ2-1; D gene unclear. The CDR3 sequence is 12 residues long. CDR1 and CDR2 (germline): SGHTA, FQGNSA. V was pared by 8 bases and J by 8 bases, with 13 bases between. CDR3 sequence: CASSHPFHEQFF. DNA for the CDR3: TGTGCCAGCTCTCACCCATTTCATGAGCAGTTCTTC. Drawing the rest from reference TRBV7-2 and TRBJ2-1, the complete variable domain is GAGVSQSPSNKVTEKGKDVELRCDPISGHTALYWYRQSLGQGLEFLIYFQGNSAPDKSGLPSDRFSAERTGGSVSTLTIQRTQQEDSAVYLCASSHPFHEQFFGPGTRLTVL.

Within the sample, this clonotype is medium-sized. CDR3 coding DNA: TGTGCCAGCAGCTTAGATTTGGAGGCCGACGATTCCGATCAGCCCCAGCATTTT. Its translation is CASSLDLEADDSDQPQHF. The V and J genes are TRBV7-8 and TRBJ1-5; D is undetermined. CDR3 length equals 18 residues. Trimming shortened V by 1 base and J by 5 bases, and 21 bases separated the two germline ends. CDR1 is SGHVS, CDR2 FQNEAQ, per germline.

CDR3 DNA: TGTGCCAGCAGCCGCGGACTCGGAGCGGGGGAAGAGACCCAGTACTTC. This sequence encodes CASSRGLGAGEETQYF. The gene calls are TRBV7-2 and TRBJ2-1; 8 bases match TRBD2. The DNA matches TRBJ2-5 better at its end, which makes the J call doubtful. Germline V gene lookup returns CDR1 SGHTA and CDR2 FQGNSA. This CDR3 contains 16 residues.

The chain employs TRBV3-1 and TRBJ2-3; no clear D. The tail of the sequence fits TRBJ2-1 better, so the J call may be wrong. The CDR3 has 13 amino acids. Germline values: CDR1 LGHDT, CDR2 YNNKEL (reference sequence). Here the CDR3 DNA reads TGTGCCAGCAGCCAAGATACCGAAATAGAGCAGTTCTTC. Translating it yields CASSQDTEIEQFF.

The chain's CDR3 is CSASPPTGLNTEAFF. The DNA of the CDR3 is TGCAGTGCTAGTCCCCCTACAGGCCTAAACACTGAAGCTTTCTTT. V is TRBV20-1 and J is TRBJ1-1; the D gene is possibly TRBD1 (5 bases). This CDR3 contains 15 residues. V gave up 3 bases and J gave up 2 bases, with 16 bases separating them. Germline V gene sequence: CDR1 DFQATT, CDR2 SNEGSKA (reference sequence).

This clonotype is medium-sized by share. V and J are TRBV7-6 and TRBJ2-7; no definite D call. The CDR3 is made up of 14 amino acids. V was shortened by 5 bases and J by 5 bases, with 16 bases between the two germline ends. Germline CDR1 and CDR2: SGHVS and FNYEAQ. The CDR3 reads CASSPQMGGHEQYF. CDR3 in DNA: TGTGCCAGCAGCCCTCAGATGGGCGGACACGAGCAGTACTTC.

This clonotype has more than one count but fewer than ten. This chain uses TRBV7-2 with TRBJ2-4; possibly TRBD2 for D (6 bases). The better agreement between TRBJ2-5 and the DNA end casts doubt on the J call. The germline CDR1 and CDR2 sequences are SGHTA and FQGNSA. The CDR3 has 15 residues. The CDR3 loop is CASSFAGTGQETQYF. Here the CDR3 DNA reads TGTGCCAGCAGCTTCGCCGGGACTGGCCAAGAGACCCAGTACTTC.

Remarks on this clonotype: A much larger clone differs by one base, so this may be a read error. V and J are TRBV6-1 and TRBJ2-5, with unresolved D. Per germline, CDR1 MNHNS and CDR2 SASEGT. The CDR3 covers 13 residues. V lost 3 bases, J lost 11 bases, and 16 bases lay in between. CDR3 sequence (DNA): TGTGCCAGCAGTGATAGCTCCTACAATGAGCAGTACTTC. Translated: CASSDSSYNEQYF.

The CDR3 nucleotides read TGTGCCAGCAGCCCGGACGGAGCTAACTATGGCTACACCTTC. This gives the protein CASSPDGANYGYTF. The chain uses TRBV7-9 and TRBJ2-7; the D is unclear. The J call may not be correct, given that the DNA end is closer to TRBJ1-2. The CDR3 length is 14 residues. Germline V lookup: CDR1 SEHNR, CDR2 FQNEAQ (reference sequence).

V and J are TRBV2 and TRBJ2-7; D gene unclear. Matching the DNA end better, TRBJ1-2 makes the J call doubtful. This CDR3 is built from 13 residues. From germline, CDR1 is SNHLY and CDR2 FYNNEI. The CDR3 sequence is CASSESGYYGYTF. CDR3 nucleotides: TGTGCCAGCAGTGAATCAGGTTACTATGGCTACACCTTC.

For this clonotype: The limits of the CDR3 on the DNA are not certain, so only TCRdb's listed CDR3 is given. The chain has TRBV10-2 and TRBJ2-6. The CDR3 is 16 amino acids long, termini counted. Per the germline V gene, CDR1 is WSHSY and CDR2 is SAAADI. CDR3: CASSKGFLGYGYTFGF.

Turning to this clonotype: A junction boundary mismatches the germline segment, possibly from a read error. This chain joins TRBV19 and TRBJ2-3, with D perhaps TRBD1 (5 bases). The CDR3 spans 14 residues. In germline, CDR1 is LNHDA, CDR2 SQIVND (reference sequence). The DNA for the CDR3 is TGTGCCAGTAGTCCTGACAGACTCGCAGATACTCAGTATTTT. Its translation is CASSPDRLADTQYF.

V usage is TRBV28 and J usage is TRBJ1-1; unclear D gene. The CDR3 is 14 residues long. Trimming shortened V by 3 bases and J by 1 base, and 9 bases separated the two germline ends. Germline V lookup: CDR1 MDHEN, CDR2 SYDVKM. CDR3 loop: CASSFPTKNTEAFF. DNA of the CDR3: TGTGCCAGCAGTTTTCCGACCAAGAACACTGAAGCTTTCTTT.

On this clonotype itself: Likely a read error: the CDR3 ends without its conserved phenylalanine or tryptophan. Because the CDR3's place on the DNA is in doubt, the DNA is left out and the CDR3 is given as listed by TCRdb. The chain couples TRBV6-6 to TRBJ2-7. Germline V gene sequence: CDR1 MNHNY, CDR2 SVGAGI (reference sequence). The CDR3 comprises 17 residues, both ends counted. CDR3 in amino acids: CASSYSVAGNYGYTFGS.

This chain joins TRBV7-8 and TRBJ1-1, with unresolved D. The germline V and J ends were trimmed by 2 bases and 1 base, with 5 bases remaining between them. The CDR3 covers 13 residues. Germline V lookup: CDR1 SGHVS, CDR2 FQNEAQ. The CDR3 bases are TGTGCCAGCAGCTTAATTCGGAACACTGAAGCTTTCTTT. Protein: CASSLIRNTEAFF.

The chain has TRBV7-3 and TRBJ2-1; possibly TRBD1 for D (5 bases). Trimming left V 2 bases short and J 4 bases short, with 9 bases between. The germline CDR1 and CDR2 sequences are SGHTA and FQGTGA. This CDR3 has 14 residues. The CDR3 is CASSLRRGYNEQFF. Written as DNA, the CDR3 is TGTGCCAGCAGCTTACGAAGGGGATACAATGAGCAGTTCTTC.

This clonotype is medium-sized. V is TRBV7-3 and J is TRBJ2-1; TRBD1 matches at 7 bases. The CDR3 totals 15 residues. V was clipped by 4 bases and J by 4 bases; unmatched bases: 7. Per germline, CDR1 SGHTA and CDR2 FQGTGA. The CDR3 reads CASSSTGEKYNEQFF. DNA for the CDR3: TGTGCCAGCAGCTCCACAGGGGAGAAATACAATGAGCAGTTCTTC.

The chain is built from TRBV7-2 and TRBJ1-1; 8 positions agree with TRBD1. The CDR3 length is 16 residues. Trimming took 3 bases from V and 1 from J; bases not matched to a gene: 7. The V gene's germline CDR1 is SGHTA and CDR2 FQGNSA. The DNA of the CDR3 is TGTGCCAGCAGCTTGGACAGGGATGTGAGGAACACTGAAGCTTTCTTT. Translated, it gives CASSLDRDVRNTEAFF.

The rearrangement uses TRBV7-2 and TRBJ2-7; D not certain. The CDR3 runs to 13 residues. The germline gives CDR1 SGHTA, CDR2 FQGNSA. Trimming removed 1 base from V and 4 bases from J, with 8 bases in between. This chain's CDR3 is CASSLGWAYEQYF. In DNA, the CDR3 is TGTGCCAGCAGCTTAGGGTGGGCATACGAGCAGTACTTC.

The V call is TRBV2, the J call TRBJ2-5; D remains ambiguous. The J call may not be correct, given that the DNA end is closer to TRBJ2-7. This CDR3 is built from 12 residues. Germline V gives CDR1 SNHLY, CDR2 FYNNEI. The DNA for the CDR3 is TGTGCCAGCAGTGTGGGGATGTACGAGCAGTACTTC. Its protein is CASSVGMYEQYF.

The rearrangement uses TRBV2 and TRBJ2-3; possible D gene TRBD2, 5 bases. Germline V lookup: CDR1 SNHLY, CDR2 FYNNEI. The CDR3 is 15 residues long. V lost 5 bases and J lost 2, with 14 bases in between. The DNA of the CDR3 is TGTGCCAGCAGTTACGACTGGGGAGTCACAGATACGCAGTATTTT. Amino acid sequence: CASSYDWGVTDTQYF.